What follows is one T cell receptor beta chain and its context. This sample is drawn from a study of shared T cell receptors in the human thymus. Clones were read by immunoSEQ multiplex PCR, and TCRdb kept only the in-frame ones, dropping some. Among 630,000 or so clones listed, 80% to 90% were seen once. The germline V gene encodes CDR1 MNHEY and CDR2 SMNVEV (reference sequence). CDR3 length equals 15 residues. Trimming left V 5 bases short and J 3 bases short, with 17 bases between. These data also formed part of another study, on human thymus T cells. That work adds: The authors found apparently biased V and J gene usage in thymic and blood repertoires. Related studies noted strongly shared thymic repertoires across unrelated people.

Sequencing used thymocytes. The TCR comes from a boy under two years old with a congenital heart defect. This chain links TRBV27 with TRBJ2-7, with D perhaps TRBD2 (6 bases). Here the CDR3 DNA reads TGTGCCAGCAGTCCCAACGGTCACGGGGGCTACGAGCAGTACTTC. Protein product: CASSPNGHGGYEQYF.